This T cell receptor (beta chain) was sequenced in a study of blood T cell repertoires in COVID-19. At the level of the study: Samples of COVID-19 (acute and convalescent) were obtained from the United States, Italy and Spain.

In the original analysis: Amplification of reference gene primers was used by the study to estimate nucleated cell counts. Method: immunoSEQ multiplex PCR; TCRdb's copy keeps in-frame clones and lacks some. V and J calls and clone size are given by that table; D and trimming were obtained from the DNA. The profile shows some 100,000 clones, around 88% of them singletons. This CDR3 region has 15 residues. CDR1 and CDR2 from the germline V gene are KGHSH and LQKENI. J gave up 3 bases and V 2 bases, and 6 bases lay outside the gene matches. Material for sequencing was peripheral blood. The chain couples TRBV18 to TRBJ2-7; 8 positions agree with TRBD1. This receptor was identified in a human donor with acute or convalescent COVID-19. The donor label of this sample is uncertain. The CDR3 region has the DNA TGTGCCAGCTCACCAACGACAGGGGAGGACTACGAGCAGTACTTC. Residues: CASSPTTGEDYEQYF.